This entry features one T cell receptor beta chain sequence. This CDR3 contains 13 residues. Per the germline V gene, CDR1 is SGHNT and CDR2 is YYREEE (reference sequence). Germline trimming cut 4 bases from V and 2 bases from J; bases unmatched to any gene: 3. This specimen belongs to a study of T cell responses to AZD1222 COVID-19 vaccine. As for the study in general: Pooled together were second doses at about 4 or about 12 weeks.

The method was immunoSEQ multiplex PCR; TCRdb's version includes in-frame clones alone and lacks a portion of them. The data hold some 200,000 clones, with approximately 91% observed a single time. The chain uses TRBV5-4 and TRBJ2-7; 7 bases align to TRBD2. Source: peripheral blood, taken on day 0 of AZD1222 vaccination. This sequence was found in an adult in good health. CDR3 amino acids: CASSPGLTYEQYF. In nucleotides, the CDR3 is TGTGCCAGCAGCCCGGGACTAACCTACGAGCAGTACTTC.